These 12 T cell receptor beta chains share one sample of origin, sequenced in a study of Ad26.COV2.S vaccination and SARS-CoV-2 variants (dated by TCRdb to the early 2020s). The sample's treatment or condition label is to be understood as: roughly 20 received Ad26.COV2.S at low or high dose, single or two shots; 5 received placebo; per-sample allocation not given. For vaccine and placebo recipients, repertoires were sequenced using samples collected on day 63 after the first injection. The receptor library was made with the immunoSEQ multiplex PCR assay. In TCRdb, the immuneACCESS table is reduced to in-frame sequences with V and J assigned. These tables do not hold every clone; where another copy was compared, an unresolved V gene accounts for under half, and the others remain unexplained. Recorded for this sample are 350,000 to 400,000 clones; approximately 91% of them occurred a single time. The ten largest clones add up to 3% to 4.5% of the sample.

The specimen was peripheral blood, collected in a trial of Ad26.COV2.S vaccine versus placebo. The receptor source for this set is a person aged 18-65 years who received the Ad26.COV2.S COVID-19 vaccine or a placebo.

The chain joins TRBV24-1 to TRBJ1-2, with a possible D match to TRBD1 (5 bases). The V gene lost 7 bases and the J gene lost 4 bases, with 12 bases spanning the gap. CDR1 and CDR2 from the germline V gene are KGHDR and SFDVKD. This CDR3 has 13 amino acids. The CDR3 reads CATRAQGGYGYTF. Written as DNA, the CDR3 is TGTGCCACCAGAGCCCAGGGCGGCTATGGCTACACCTTC.

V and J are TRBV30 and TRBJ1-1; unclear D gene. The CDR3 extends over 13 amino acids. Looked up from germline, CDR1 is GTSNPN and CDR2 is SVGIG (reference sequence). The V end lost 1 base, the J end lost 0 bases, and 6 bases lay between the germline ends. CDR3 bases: TGTGCCTGGAGTGGGTGGTTGAACACTGAAGCTTTCTTT. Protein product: CAWSGWLNTEAFF. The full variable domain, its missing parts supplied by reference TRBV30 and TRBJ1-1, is SQTIHQWPATLVQPVGSPLSLECTVEGTSNPNLYWYRQAAGRGLQLLFYSVGIGQISSEVPQNLSASRPQDRQFILSSKKLLLSDSGFYLCAWSGWLNTEAFFGQGTRLTVV.

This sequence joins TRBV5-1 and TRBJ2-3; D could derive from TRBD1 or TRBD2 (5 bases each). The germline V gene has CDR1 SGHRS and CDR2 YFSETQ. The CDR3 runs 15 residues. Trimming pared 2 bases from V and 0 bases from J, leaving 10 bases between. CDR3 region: CASSFWDPSTDTQYF. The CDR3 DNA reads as TGCGCCAGCAGCTTCTGGGACCCTAGCACAGATACGCAGTATTTT.

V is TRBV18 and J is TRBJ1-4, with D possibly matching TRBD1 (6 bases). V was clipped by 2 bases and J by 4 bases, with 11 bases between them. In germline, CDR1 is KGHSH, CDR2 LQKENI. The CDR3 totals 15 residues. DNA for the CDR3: TGTGCCAGCTCACCAGCGACAGGCATTAATGAAAAACTGTTTTTT. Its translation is CASSPATGINEKLFF.

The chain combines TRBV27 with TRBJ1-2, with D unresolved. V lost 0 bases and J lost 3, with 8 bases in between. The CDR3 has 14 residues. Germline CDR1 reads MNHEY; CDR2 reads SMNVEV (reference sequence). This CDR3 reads CASSLSGGYYGYTF. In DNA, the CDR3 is TGTGCCAGCAGTTTATCCGGCGGGTACTATGGCTACACCTTC.

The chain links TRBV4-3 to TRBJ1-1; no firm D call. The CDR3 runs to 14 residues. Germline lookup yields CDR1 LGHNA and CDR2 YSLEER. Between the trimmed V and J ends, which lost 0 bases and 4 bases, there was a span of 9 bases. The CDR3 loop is CASSQEIGSTEAFF. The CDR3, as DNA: TGCGCCAGCAGCCAAGAGATAGGGAGCACTGAAGCTTTCTTT.

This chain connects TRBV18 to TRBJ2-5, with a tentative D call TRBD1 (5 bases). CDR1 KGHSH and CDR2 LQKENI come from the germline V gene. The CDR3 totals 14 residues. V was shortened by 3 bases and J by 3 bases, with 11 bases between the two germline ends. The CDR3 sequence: CASSPSQEKETQYF. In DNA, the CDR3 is TGTGCCAGCTCACCGTCACAGGAGAAAGAGACCCAGTACTTC.

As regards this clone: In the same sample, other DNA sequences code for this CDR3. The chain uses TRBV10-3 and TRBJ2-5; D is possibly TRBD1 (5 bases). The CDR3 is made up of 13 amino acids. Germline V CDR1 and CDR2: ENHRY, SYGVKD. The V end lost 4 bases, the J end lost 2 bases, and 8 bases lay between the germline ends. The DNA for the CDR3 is TGTGCCATCAGTGGCAGGGCACAAGAGACCCAGTACTTC. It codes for CAISGRAQETQYF.

The DNA of the CDR3 is TGTGCCAGCAGTTACTCCTCCGGGACCTACACTGAAGCTTTCTTT. Amino acids: CASSYSSGTYTEAFF. The chain uses TRBV6-5 and TRBJ1-1, with D possibly matching TRBD1 (5 bases). The germline gives CDR1 MNHEY, CDR2 SVGAGI. V dropped 0 bases and J dropped 3 bases, with 11 bases sitting between them. This CDR3 spans 15 amino acids.

CDR3: CASSQAGYGDTQYF. The CDR3 nucleotides are TGTGCCAGCAGCCAAGCCGGGTATGGGGATACGCAGTATTTT. This rearrangement joins TRBV3-1 (or the pseudogene TRBV3-2) to TRBJ2-3; D uncertain. Germline V gene data show CDR1 as LGHDT and CDR2 as YNNKEL (reference sequence). CDR3 size: 14 residues. The V end was cut by 1 base, the J end by 6 bases, with 11 bases between.

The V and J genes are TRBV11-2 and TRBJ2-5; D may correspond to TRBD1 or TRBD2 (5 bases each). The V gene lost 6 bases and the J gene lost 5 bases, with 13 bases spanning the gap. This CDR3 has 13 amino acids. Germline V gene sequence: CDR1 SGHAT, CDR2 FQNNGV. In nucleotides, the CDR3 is TGTGCCAGCAGGAATCTAGCAGGGGAGACCCAGTACTTC. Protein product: CASRNLAGETQYF.

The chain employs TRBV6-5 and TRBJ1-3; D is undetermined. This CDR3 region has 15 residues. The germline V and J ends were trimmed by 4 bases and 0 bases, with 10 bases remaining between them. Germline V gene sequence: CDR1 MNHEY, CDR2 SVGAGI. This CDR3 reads CASSSNPGSGNTIYF. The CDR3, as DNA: TGTGCCAGCAGTTCGAATCCAGGCTCTGGAAACACCATATATTTT.